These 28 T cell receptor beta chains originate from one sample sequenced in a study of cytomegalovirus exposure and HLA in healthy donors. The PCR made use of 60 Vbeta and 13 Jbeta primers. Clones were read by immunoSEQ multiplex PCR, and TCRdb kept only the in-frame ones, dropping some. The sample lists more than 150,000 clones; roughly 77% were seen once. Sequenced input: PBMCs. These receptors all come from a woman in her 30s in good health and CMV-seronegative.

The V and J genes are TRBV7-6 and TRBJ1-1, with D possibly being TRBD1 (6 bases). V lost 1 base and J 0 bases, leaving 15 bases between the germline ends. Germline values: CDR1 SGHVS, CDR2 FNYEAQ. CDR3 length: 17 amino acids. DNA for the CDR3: TGTGCCAGCAGCTTAGGAGCAGGACAGCCCTTGAACACTGAAGCTTTCTTT. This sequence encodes CASSLGAGQPLNTEAFF.

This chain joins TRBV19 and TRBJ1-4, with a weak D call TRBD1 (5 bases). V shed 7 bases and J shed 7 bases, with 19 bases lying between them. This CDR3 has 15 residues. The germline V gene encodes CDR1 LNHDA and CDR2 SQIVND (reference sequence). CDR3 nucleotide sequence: TGTGCCAGTACCCTGAATGCCAGGGATGGTGAAAAACTGTTTTTT. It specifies CASTLNARDGEKLFF.

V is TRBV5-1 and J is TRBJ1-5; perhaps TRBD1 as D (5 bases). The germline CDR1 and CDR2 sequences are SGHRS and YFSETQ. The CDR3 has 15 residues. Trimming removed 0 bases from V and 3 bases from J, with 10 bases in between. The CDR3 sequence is CASSLDGGFNQPQHF. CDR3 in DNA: TGCGCCAGCAGCTTGGATGGGGGGTTCAATCAGCCCCAGCATTTT.

CDR3 amino acids: CASIGWGGSSYNEQFF. As DNA, the CDR3 is TGTGCCAGCATAGGGTGGGGGGGCAGCTCCTACAATGAGCAGTTCTTC. The chain has TRBV7-9 and TRBJ2-1; D may be TRBD2 (7 bases). Germline V gives CDR1 SEHNR, CDR2 FQNEAQ (reference sequence). CDR3 length equals 16 residues. Trimming took off 7 bases at V and 0 bases at J, with 16 bases between the two ends.

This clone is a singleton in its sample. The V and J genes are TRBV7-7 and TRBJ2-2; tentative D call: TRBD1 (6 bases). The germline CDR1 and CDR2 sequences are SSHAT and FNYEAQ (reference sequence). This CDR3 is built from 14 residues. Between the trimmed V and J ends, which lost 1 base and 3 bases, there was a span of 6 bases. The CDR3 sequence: CASSLGTDTGELFF. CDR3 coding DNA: TGTGCCAGCAGCTTAGGGACAGACACCGGGGAGCTGTTTTTT.

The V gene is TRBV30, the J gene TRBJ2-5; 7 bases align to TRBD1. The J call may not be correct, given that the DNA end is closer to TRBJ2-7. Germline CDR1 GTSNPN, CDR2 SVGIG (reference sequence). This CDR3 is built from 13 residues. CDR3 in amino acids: CAWTGTEWGEQYF. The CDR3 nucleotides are TGTGCCTGGACGGGGACAGAGTGGGGCGAGCAGTACTTC.

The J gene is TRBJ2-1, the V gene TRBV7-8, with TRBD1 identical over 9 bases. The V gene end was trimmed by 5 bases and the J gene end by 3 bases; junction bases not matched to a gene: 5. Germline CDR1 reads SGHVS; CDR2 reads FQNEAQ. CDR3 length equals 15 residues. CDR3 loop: CASSISTGGYNEQFF. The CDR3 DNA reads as TGTGCCAGCAGCATCTCGACAGGGGGCTACAATGAGCAGTTCTTC.

Here the CDR3 reads CASSFRSKSSYEQYF. For the CDR3, the DNA is TGTGCCAGCAGTTTCCGGTCAAAGAGCTCCTACGAGCAGTACTTC. The chain recombines TRBV28 with TRBJ2-7; no definite D call. V was trimmed by 3 bases and J by 0 bases, leaving 12 bases between them. The CDR3 contains 15 residues. Looked up from germline, CDR1 is MDHEN and CDR2 is SYDVKM.

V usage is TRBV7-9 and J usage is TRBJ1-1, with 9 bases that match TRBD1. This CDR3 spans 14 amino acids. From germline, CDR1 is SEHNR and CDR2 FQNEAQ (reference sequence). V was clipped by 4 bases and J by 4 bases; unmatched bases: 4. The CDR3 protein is CASSSQGAGTEAFF. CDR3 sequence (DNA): TGTGCCAGCAGCTCACAGGGGGCGGGCACTGAAGCTTTCTTT.

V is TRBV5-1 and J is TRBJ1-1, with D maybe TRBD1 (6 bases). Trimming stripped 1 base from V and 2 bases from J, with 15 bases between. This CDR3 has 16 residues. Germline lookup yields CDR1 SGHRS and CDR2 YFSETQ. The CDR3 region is CASSLRRPDSNTEAFF. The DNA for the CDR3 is TGCGCCAGCAGCTTGCGCCGACCGGACAGCAACACTGAAGCTTTCTTT.

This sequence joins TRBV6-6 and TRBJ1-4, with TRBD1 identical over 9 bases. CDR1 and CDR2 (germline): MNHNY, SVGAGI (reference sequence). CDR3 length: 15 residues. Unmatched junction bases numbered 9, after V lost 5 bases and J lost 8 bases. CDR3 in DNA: TGTGCCAGCAGTCACGGACAGGGGATCGGCGAAAAACTGTTTTTT. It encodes CASSHGQGIGEKLFF.

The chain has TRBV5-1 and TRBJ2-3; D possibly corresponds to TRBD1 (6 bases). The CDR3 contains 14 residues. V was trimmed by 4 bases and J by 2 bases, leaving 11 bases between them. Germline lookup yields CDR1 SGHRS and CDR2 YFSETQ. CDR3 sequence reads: CASSRTANTDTQYF. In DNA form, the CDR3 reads TGCGCCAGCAGCCGGACAGCTAACACAGATACGCAGTATTTT.

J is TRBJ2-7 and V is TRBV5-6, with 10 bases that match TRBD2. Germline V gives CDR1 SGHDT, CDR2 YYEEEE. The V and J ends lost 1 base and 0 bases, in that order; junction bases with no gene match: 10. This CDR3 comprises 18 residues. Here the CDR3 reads CASSLRVAGGSGSYEQYF. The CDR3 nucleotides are TGTGCCAGCAGCTTGAGGGTAGCGGGGGGCTCCGGCTCCTACGAGCAGTACTTC. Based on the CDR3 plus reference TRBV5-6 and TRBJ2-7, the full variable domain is DAGVTQSPTHLIKTRGQQVTLRCSPKSGHDTVSWYQQALGQGPQFIFQYYEEEERQRGNFPDRFSGHQFPNYSSELNVNALLLGDSALYLCASSLRVAGGSGSYEQYFGPGTRLTVT.

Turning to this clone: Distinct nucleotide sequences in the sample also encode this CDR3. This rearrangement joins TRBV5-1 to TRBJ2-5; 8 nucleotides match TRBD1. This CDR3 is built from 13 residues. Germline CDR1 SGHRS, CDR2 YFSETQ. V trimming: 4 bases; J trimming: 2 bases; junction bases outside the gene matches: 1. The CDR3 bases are TGCGCCAGCAGCGGACAGGGACAAGAGACCCAGTACTTC. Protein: CASSGQGQETQYF.

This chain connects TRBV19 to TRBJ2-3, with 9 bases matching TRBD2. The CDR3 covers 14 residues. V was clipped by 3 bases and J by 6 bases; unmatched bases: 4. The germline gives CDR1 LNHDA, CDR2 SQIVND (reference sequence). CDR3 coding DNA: TGTGCCAGTAGTATTAGCGGGGGTGGGGATACGCAGTATTTT. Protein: CASSISGGGDTQYF.

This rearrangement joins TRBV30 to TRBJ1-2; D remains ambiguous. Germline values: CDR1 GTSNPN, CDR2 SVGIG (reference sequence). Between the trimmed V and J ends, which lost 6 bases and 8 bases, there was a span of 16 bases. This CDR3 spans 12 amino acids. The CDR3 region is CACIRESWGYTF. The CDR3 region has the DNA TGTGCCTGTATACGGGAGTCTTGGGGCTACACCTTC.

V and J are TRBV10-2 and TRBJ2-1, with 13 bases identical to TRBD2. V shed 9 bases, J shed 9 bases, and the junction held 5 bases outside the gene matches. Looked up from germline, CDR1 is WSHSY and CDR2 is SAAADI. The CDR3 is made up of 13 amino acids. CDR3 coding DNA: TGCGCCAGTAGACTAGCGGGGGGCGCTGAGCAGTTCTTC. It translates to CASRLAGGAEQFF.

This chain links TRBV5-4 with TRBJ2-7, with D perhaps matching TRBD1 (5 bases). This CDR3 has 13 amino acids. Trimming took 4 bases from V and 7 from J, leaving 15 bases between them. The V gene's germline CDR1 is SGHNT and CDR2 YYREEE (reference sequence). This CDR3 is CASSPQNSGEQYF. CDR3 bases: TGTGCCAGCAGCCCACAGAATTCAGGGGAGCAGTACTTC.

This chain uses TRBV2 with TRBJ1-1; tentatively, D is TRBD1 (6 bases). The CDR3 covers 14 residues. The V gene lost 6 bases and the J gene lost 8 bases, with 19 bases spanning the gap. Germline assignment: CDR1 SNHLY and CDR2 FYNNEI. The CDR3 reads CASSPKHPTGEAFF. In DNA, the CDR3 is TGTGCCAGCAGCCCCAAGCACCCGACAGGAGAAGCTTTCTTT. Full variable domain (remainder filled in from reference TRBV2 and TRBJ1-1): EPEVTQTPSHQVTQMGQEVILRCVPISNHLYFYWYRQILGQKVEFLVSFYNNEISEKSEIFDDQFSVERPDGSNFTLKIRSTKLEDSAMYFCASSPKHPTGEAFFGQGTRLTVV.

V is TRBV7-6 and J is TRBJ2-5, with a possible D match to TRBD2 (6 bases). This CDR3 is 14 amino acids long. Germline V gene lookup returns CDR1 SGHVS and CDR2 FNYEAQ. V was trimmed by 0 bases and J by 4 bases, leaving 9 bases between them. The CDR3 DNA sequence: TGTGCCAGCAGCTTAGCGAGCGGGCGAGAGACCCAGTACTTC. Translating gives CASSLASGRETQYF.

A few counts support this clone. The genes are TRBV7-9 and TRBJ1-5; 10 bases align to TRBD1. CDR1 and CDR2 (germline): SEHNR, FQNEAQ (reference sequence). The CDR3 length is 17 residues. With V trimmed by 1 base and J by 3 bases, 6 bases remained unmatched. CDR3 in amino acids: CASSLGGGQGFNQPQHF. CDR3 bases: TGTGCCAGCAGCTTAGGGGGGGGACAGGGGTTCAATCAGCCCCAGCATTTT.

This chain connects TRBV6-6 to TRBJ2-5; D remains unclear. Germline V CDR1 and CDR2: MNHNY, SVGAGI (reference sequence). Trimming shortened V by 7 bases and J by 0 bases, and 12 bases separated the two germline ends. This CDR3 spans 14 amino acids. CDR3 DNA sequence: TGTGCCAGCACCCGTTTCCAGTACCAAGAGACCCAGTACTTC. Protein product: CASTRFQYQETQYF.

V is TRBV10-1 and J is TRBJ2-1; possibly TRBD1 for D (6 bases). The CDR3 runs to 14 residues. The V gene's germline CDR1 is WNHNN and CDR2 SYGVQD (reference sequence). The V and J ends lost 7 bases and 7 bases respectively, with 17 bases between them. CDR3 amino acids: CASNKDSPGNEQFF. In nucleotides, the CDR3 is TGCGCCAGCAATAAGGACAGTCCTGGGAATGAGCAGTTCTTC.

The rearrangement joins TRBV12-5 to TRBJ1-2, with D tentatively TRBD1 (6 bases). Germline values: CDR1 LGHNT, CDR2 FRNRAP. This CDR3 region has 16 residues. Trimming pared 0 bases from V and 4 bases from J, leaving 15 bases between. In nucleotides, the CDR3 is TGTGCTAGTGGTTTGGTAGGGGGGGCGCGGTTCTATGGCTACACCTTC. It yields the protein CASGLVGGARFYGYTF.

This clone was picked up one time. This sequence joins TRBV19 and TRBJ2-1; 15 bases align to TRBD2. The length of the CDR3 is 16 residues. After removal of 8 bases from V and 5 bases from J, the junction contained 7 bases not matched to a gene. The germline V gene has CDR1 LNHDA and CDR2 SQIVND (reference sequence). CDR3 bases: TGTGCCAGTGCCGGGACTAGCGGGGGGCCCCACAATGAGCAGTTCTTC. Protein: CASAGTSGGPHNEQFF.

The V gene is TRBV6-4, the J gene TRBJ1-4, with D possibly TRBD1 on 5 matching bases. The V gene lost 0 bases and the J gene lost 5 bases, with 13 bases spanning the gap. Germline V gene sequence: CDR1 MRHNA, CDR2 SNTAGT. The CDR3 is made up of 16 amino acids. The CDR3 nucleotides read TGTGCCAGCAGTGACTCGGCTGGGGCCGTGAATGAAAAACTGTTTTTT. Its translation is CASSDSAGAVNEKLFF.

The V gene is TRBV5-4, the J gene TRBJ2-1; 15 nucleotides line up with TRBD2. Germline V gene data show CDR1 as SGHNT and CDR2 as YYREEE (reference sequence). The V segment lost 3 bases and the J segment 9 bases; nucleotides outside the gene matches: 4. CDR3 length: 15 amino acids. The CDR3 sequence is CASSSRTSGRGEQFF. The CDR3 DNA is TGTGCCAGCAGCTCCCGGACTAGCGGGAGGGGTGAGCAGTTCTTC. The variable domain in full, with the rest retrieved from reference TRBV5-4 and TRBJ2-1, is ETGVTQSPTHLIKTRGQQVTLRCSSQSGHNTVSWYQQALGQGPQFIFQYYREEENGRGNFPPRFSGLQFPNYSSELNVNALELDDSALYLCASSSRTSGRGEQFFGPGTRLTVL.

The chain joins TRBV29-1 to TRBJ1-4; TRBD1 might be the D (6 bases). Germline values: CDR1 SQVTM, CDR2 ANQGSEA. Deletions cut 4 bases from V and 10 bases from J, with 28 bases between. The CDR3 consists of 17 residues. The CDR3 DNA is TGCAGCGTTGGAGCTGGGGGGGGGCAGACACCCACACGAAAACTGTTTTTT. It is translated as CSVGAGGGQTPTRKLFF.